The rows below give T cell receptor beta chains drawn from one sample of a study of vaccination and CD4 T cells after COVID-19. The antigens for these receptors are not known. TCRdb recomputed calls from the PCR reads with MiXCR, one row per CDR3 protein. Here the sample spans 15,000 to 20,000 distinct CDR3 sequences, roughly 50% being singletons. The sequenced sample consisted of CD4+ T cells from blood, cultured in vitro. The receptors were sampled from a human donor who had recovered from COVID-19. Both conserved end residues are part of each CDR3. A D gene is named only where the DNA matches it firmly. Rows give clone size only sometimes, using once, few, many, or a class for an expanded clone.

j_call v_call clone_size d_call cdr3_aa cdr3_nt
TRBJ2-1 TRBV6-2/TRBV6-3 few - CASSYRGDEQFF TGTGCCAGCAGTTACAGGGGGGATGAGCAGTTCTTC
TRBJ2-3 TRBV6-1 - - CASEGGGFGTDTQYF TGTGCCAGCGAAGGGGGGGGGTTTGGCACAGATACGCAGTATTTT
TRBJ2-1 TRBV29-1 - - CSVEEFGNEQFF TGCAGCGTTGAAGAGTTTGGCAATGAGCAGTTCTTC
TRBJ2-1 TRBV19 - TRBD2 CASSVKSGSGEQFF TGTGCCAGTAGTGTTAAGAGCGGGAGCGGTGAGCAGTTCTTC
TRBJ2-2 TRBV20-1 few - CSAPRASGELFF TGCAGTGCGCCGCGGGCCTCCGGGGAGCTGTTTTTT
TRBJ1-1 TRBV18 - TRBD1 CASSSTGGTEAFF TGTGCCAGCTCATCGACAGGGGGCACTGAAGCTTTCTTT
TRBJ2-7 TRBV5-8 - - CASSLFGRSSYEQYF TGTGCCAGCAGCCTTTTCGGGCGGAGCTCCTACGAGCAGTACTTC
TRBJ1-4 TRBV2 - - CASGRGGLSEKLFF TGTGCCAGCGGGCGGGGGGGGCTCAGCGAAAAACTGTTTTTT
TRBJ2-6 TRBV6-2/TRBV6-3 - TRBD1 CASSYLPGQGTSSGANVLTF TGTGCCAGCAGTTATTTACCGGGACAGGGGACGAGCTCTGGGGCCAACGTCCTGACTTTC
TRBJ2-7 TRBV7-2 few - CASSAGTGYEQYF TGTGCCAGCAGCGCCGGGACTGGGTACGAGCAGTACTTC
TRBJ1-6 TRBV6-5 - - CASSYAGGNSPLHF TGTGCCAGCAGTTACGCAGGCGGGAATTCACCCCTCCACTTT
TRBJ1-6 TRBV5-4 - - CASSAAGTNNSPLHF TGTGCCAGCAGCGCGGCCGGGACTAATAATTCACCCCTCCACTTT
TRBJ1-2 TRBV19 - - CASSIRGNYGYTF TGTGCCAGTAGCATCAGGGGAAACTATGGCTACACCTTC
TRBJ2-3 TRBV28 - - CASSLFFQQGRPDTQYF TGTGCCAGCAGTTTATTTTTCCAGCAGGGGAGGCCAGATACGCAGTATTTT
TRBJ2-1 TRBV11-3 - TRBD1 CASRRTGAFNEQFF TGTGCCAGCAGAAGGACAGGGGCCTTCAATGAGCAGTTCTTC
TRBJ2-3 TRBV30 - - CAWSVWQGGDTQYF TGTGCCTGGAGTGTTTGGCAGGGAGGTGATACGCAGTATTTT
TRBJ1-2 TRBV6-1 - TRBD1 CASRPDRGYGYTF TGTGCCAGCAGACCCGACAGGGGATATGGCTACACCTTC
TRBJ2-7 TRBV5-4 - TRBD2 CASSLGGGNSYEQYF TGTGCCAGCAGCTTGGGCGGGGGGAACTCCTACGAGCAGTACTTC
TRBJ1-4 TRBV7-9 few - CASSLLGVGTNEKLFF TGTGCCAGCAGCTTACTCGGGGTAGGAACTAATGAAAAACTGTTTTTT
TRBJ2-7 TRBV20-1 few - CSARGLKSEQYF TGCAGTGCTAGAGGCCTCAAGAGCGAGCAGTACTTC
TRBJ2-1 TRBV15 few - CATSRGGDPSYNEQFF TGTGCCACCAGCAGAGGCGGGGACCCCTCCTACAATGAGCAGTTCTTC
TRBJ1-1 TRBV12-3/TRBV12-4 - - CASSFAAGTEAFF TGTGCCAGCAGTTTTGCAGCGGGCACTGAAGCTTTCTTT
TRBJ2-1 TRBV27 - TRBD2 CASSFPGLGYNEQFF TGTGCCAGCAGCTTTCCGGGACTAGGGTACAATGAGCAGTTCTTC
TRBJ2-3 TRBV7-7 - TRBD2 CASSRAGRTDTQYF TGTGCTAGCAGCCGAGCGGGGCGCACAGATACGCAGTATTTT
TRBJ2-1 TRBV28 - TRBD2 CASSFIGLAGRGNEQFF TGTGCCAGCAGTTTCATTGGGCTAGCGGGACGCGGGAATGAGCAGTTCTTC
TRBJ1-6 TRBV9 - - CASSATGGAGSPLHF TGTGCCAGCAGCGCTACGGGAGGGGCCGGATCACCCCTCCACTTT
TRBJ1-2 TRBV30 once - CAWSVTGYGYTF TGTGCCTGGAGTGTAACGGGGTATGGCTACACCTTC
TRBJ1-6 TRBV11-3 - - CASSMGRNSPLHF TGTGCCAGCAGCATGGGCCGAAATTCACCCCTCCACTTT
TRBJ1-1 TRBV20-1 - - CSARDEFAGTEAFF TGCAGTGCTAGAGATGAGTTCGCCGGGACGGAAGCTTTCTTT
TRBJ1-2 TRBV2 - TRBD1 CASTPDRHPNYGYTF TGTGCCAGCACCCCGGACAGGCACCCTAACTATGGCTACACCTTC
TRBJ2-3 TRBV7-8 - - CASSLEDGGRQYF TGTGCCAGCAGCTTAGAGGACGGGGGGCGGCAGTATTTT
TRBJ2-7 TRBV7-3 - TRBD1 CASSLTGTGSYEQYF TGTGCCAGCAGCTTAACCGGGACAGGGAGTTACGAGCAGTACTTC
TRBJ1-1 TRBV5-4 few - CASSFFVGTEAFF TGTGCCAGCAGCTTTTTCGTAGGCACTGAAGCTTTCTTT
TRBJ2-2 TRBV20-1 - TRBD2 CSARVMREGGTGELFF TGCAGTGCTAGAGTCATGCGGGAGGGCGGAACCGGGGAGCTGTTTTTT
TRBJ2-5 TRBV7-6 few TRBD1 CASSLDRDRALETQYF TGTGCCAGCAGCTTAGACCGGGACAGGGCCCTTGAGACCCAGTACTTC
TRBJ1-2 TRBV7-2 - - CASSSGEGANYGYTF TGTGCCAGCAGCTCCGGAGAAGGGGCTAACTATGGCTACACCTTC
TRBJ1-1 TRBV5-1 - - CASSSQENTEAFF TGCGCCAGCAGCTCACAGGAGAACACTGAAGCTTTCTTT
TRBJ2-3 TRBV7-6 - TRBD2 CASTRTSGTDTQYF TGTGCCAGCACCAGGACTAGTGGCACAGATACGCAGTATTTT
TRBJ1-5 TRBV12-3/TRBV12-4 - - CASSLGLGLGNQPQHF TGTGCCAGCAGTTTAGGGTTGGGGCTCGGCAATCAGCCCCAGCATTTT
TRBJ1-2 TRBV19 once - CGSRSWGYGYTF TGTGGCAGTAGGAGCTGGGGGTATGGCTACACCTTC
TRBJ2-7 TRBV5-1 - TRBD1 CASSRGLQGAWEQYF TGCGCCAGCAGCCGAGGGTTACAGGGGGCATGGGAGCAGTACTTC
TRBJ2-3 TRBV4-3 - - CASSQGASGGDTQYF TGCGCCAGCAGCCAAGGGGCGTCCGGCGGGGATACGCAGTATTTT
TRBJ1-1 TRBV4-2 - - CASSQATRRGAGNTEAFF TGTGCCAGCAGCCAAGCAACGAGGAGGGGCGCCGGGAACACTGAAGCTTTCTTT
TRBJ1-1 TRBV7-3 - - CASSFVDRATEAFF TGTGCCAGCAGCTTCGTTGACAGAGCCACTGAAGCTTTCTTT
TRBJ2-7 TRBV20-1 few - CSAREPRHAYEQYF TGCAGTGCTAGAGAACCCAGACATGCTTACGAGCAGTACTTC
TRBJ2-6 TRBV11-3 - - CASSWGRGDGANVLTF TGTGCCAGCAGTTGGGGAAGGGGGGATGGGGCCAACGTCCTGACTTTC
TRBJ2-2 TRBV11-2 few - CATRRYQNTGELFF TGTGCCACCCGCCGCTACCAGAACACCGGGGAGCTGTTTTTT
TRBJ1-3 TRBV27 few - CASSPWGPGNTIYF TGTGCCAGCAGTCCCTGGGGCCCCGGAAACACCATATATTTT
TRBJ1-1 TRBV15 - - CATSRDWQQNTEAFF TGTGCCACCAGCAGAGATTGGCAACAGAACACTGAAGCTTTCTTT
TRBJ1-5 TRBV15 few TRBD1 CATSRDGRGRGGQPQHF TGTGCCACCAGCAGAGATGGGCGCGGCAGGGGGGGTCAGCCCCAGCATTTT
TRBJ2-1 TRBV20-1 - - CSARDKGQHLSYNEQFF TGCAGTGCTAGAGATAAGGGGCAGCACCTCTCCTACAATGAGCAGTTCTTC
TRBJ1-1 TRBV7-9 - TRBD1 CAIEGQWGEAFF TGTGCCATAGAGGGACAGTGGGGGGAAGCTTTCTTT